This T cell receptor beta chain emerged from a study of blood T cell repertoires in COVID-19. Whole-study context: Acute and convalescent COVID-19 samples came from the United States, Italy and Spain. Sources were T cells, B-cell-depleted T cells, or PBMCs; the material itself was cDNA or gDNA.

Only in-frame clones appear in the TCRdb table, and some are missing; sequencing was by immunoSEQ multiplex PCR. Seen here are some 230,000 clones, more than 75% observed once, and the top ten hold approximately 7.6%. Germline V gene data show CDR1 as LGHNA and CDR2 as YNFKEQ. This CDR3 comprises 16 residues. V lost 0 bases, J lost 2 bases, and 5 bases stayed unmatched. Patients from Seattle were sampled longitudinally, starting during active infection. This receptor was taken from a woman of 80 years or more with COVID-19, enrolled during active disease. J is TRBJ2-7 and V is TRBV4-2; 9 bases are shared with TRBD2. Sequencing was performed on peripheral blood. CDR3 DNA: TGTGCCAGCAGCCAAGAGGGAGCGGGGGGCCCCTACGAGCAGTACTTC. This translates into CASSQEGAGGPYEQYF.